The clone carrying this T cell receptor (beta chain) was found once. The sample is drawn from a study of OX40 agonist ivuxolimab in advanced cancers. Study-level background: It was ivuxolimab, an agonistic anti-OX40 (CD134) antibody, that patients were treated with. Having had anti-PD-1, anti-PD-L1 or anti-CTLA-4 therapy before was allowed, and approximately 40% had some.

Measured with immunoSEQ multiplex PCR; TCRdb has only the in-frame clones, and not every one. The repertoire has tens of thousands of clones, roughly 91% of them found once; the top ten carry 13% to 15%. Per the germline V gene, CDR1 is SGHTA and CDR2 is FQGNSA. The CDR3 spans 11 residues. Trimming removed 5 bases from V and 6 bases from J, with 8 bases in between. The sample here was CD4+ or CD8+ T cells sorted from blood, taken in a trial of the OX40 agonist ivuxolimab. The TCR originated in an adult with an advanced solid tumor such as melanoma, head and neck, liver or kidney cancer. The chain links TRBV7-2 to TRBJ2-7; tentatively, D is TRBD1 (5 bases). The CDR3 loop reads CASSGASEQYF. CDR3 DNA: TGTGCCAGCAGCGGGGCCTCCGAGCAGTACTTC.